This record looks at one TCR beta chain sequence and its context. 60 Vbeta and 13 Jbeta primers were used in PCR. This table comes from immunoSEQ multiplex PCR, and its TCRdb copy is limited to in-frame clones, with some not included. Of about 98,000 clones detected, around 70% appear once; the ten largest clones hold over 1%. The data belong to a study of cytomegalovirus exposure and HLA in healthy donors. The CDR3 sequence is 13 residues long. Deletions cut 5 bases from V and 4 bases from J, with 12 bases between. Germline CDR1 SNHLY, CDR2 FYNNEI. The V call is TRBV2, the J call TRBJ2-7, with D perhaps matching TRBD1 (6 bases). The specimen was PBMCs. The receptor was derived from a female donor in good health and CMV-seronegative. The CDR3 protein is CASSFTGNYEQYF. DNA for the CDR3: TGTGCCAGCAGTTTTACAGGGAATTACGAGCAGTACTTC. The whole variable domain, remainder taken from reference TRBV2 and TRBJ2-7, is EPEVTQTPSHQVTQMGQEVILRCVPISNHLYFYWYRQILGQKVEFLVSFYNNEISEKSEIFDDQFSVERPDGSNFTLKIRSTKLEDSAMYFCASSFTGNYEQYFGPGTRLTVT.